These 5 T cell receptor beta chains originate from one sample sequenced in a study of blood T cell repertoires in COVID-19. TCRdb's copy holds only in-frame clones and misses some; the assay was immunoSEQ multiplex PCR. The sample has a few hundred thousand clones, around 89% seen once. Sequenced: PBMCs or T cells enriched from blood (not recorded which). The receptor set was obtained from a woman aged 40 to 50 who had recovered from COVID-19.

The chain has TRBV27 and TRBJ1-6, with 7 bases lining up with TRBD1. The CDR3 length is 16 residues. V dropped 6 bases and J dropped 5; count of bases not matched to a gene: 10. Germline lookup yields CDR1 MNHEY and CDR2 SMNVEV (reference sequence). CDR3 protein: CASRPAGTDDNSPLHF. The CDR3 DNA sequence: TGTGCCAGCAGGCCTGCCGGGACAGACGATAATTCACCCCTCCACTTT.

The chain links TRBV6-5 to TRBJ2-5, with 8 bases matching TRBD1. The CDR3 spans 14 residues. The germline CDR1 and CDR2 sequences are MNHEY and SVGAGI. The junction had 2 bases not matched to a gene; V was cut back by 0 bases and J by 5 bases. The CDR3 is CASSYSNRGETQYF. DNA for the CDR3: TGTGCCAGCAGTTACTCAAACAGGGGGGAGACCCAGTACTTC.

CDR3 DNA sequence: TGTGCCAGCAGCTTGTCTGGGGGCTCGGAGACCCAGTACTTC. Residues: CASSLSGGSETQYF. The rearrangement links TRBV5-4 to TRBJ2-5; perhaps TRBD1 as D (6 bases). The V end was cut by 1 base, the J end by 5 bases, with 12 bases between. CDR1 and CDR2 (germline): SGHNT, YYREEE (reference sequence). This CDR3 is 14 amino acids long. The full variable domain, rest sourced from reference TRBV5-4 and TRBJ2-5, is ETGVTQSPTHLIKTRGQQVTLRCSSQSGHNTVSWYQQALGQGPQFIFQYYREEENGRGNFPPRFSGLQFPNYSSELNVNALELDDSALYLCASSLSGGSETQYFGPGTRLLVL.

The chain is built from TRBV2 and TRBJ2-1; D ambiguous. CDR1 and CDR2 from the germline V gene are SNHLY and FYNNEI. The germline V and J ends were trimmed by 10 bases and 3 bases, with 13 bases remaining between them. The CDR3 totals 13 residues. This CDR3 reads CAIFPKLYNEQFF. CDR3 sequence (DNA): TGTGCCATCTTCCCGAAGCTCTACAATGAGCAGTTCTTC.

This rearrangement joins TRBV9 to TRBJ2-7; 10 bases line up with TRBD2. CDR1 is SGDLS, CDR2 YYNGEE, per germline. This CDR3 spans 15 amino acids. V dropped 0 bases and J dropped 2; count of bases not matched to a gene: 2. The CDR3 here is CASSVGTSGTYEQYF. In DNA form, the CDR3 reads TGTGCCAGCAGCGTAGGAACTAGCGGGACCTACGAGCAGTACTTC.